These 25 T cell receptor beta chains were sequenced from one sample in a study of cytomegalovirus exposure and HLA in healthy donors. The PCR ran on 60 Vbeta and 13 Jbeta primers. Sequencing used immunoSEQ multiplex PCR; TCRdb keeps in-frame clones, though not all of them. Counted here are about 190,000 clones, 75% to 90% occurring once; the ten biggest clones make up around 1%. The sample consisted of PBMCs. The receptor source for this set is a boy aged 2 to 10 in good health and CMV-seronegative.

V is TRBV7-2 and J is TRBJ2-3; tentatively, D is TRBD2 (6 bases). The germline V gene encodes CDR1 SGHTA and CDR2 FQGNSA. With 5 bases removed from V and 6 bases from J, the gap between germline ends came to 9 bases. The CDR3 is made up of 12 amino acids. Written as DNA, the CDR3 is TGTGCCAGCAGCGTTGCGGGGGATACGCAGTATTTT. Translated, it gives CASSVAGDTQYF.

The J gene is TRBJ2-1, the V gene TRBV5-1; D remains ambiguous. This CDR3 has 13 amino acids. V was cut by 2 bases and J by 7 bases, with 10 bases left in between. The germline gives CDR1 SGHRS, CDR2 YFSETQ. In DNA, the CDR3 is TGCGCCAGCAGCTTAGGTTTCGGGAATGAGCAGTTCTTC. Amino acids: CASSLGFGNEQFF.

J is TRBJ2-3 and V is TRBV7-8; tentative D call: TRBD2 (5 bases). V lost 6 bases and J 2 bases, leaving 12 bases between the germline ends. Germline CDR1 and CDR2: SGHVS and FQNEAQ. The CDR3 has 14 residues. The CDR3, as DNA: TGTGCCAGCAGTCCAAAGCGGTTCACAGATACGCAGTATTTT. It specifies CASSPKRFTDTQYF.

V and J are TRBV6-6 and TRBJ1-2, with 8 bases matching TRBD1. This CDR3 is built from 16 residues. Germline V gene lookup returns CDR1 MNHNY and CDR2 SVGAGI (reference sequence). The V segment lost 0 bases and the J segment 8 bases; nucleotides outside the gene matches: 11. The CDR3 region is CASSYSKGGQGEGYTF. DNA of the CDR3: TGTGCCAGCAGTTACTCGAAGGGTGGACAGGGTGAGGGCTACACCTTC.

This clone turned up a few times. This chain connects TRBV7-9 to TRBJ1-1; 8 nucleotides agree with TRBD1. Germline CDR1 is SEHNR and CDR2 is FQNEAQ (reference sequence). The CDR3 has 15 residues. V shed 7 bases, J shed 3 bases, and the junction held 10 bases outside the gene matches. This CDR3 is CASTPRQGQDTEAFF. The CDR3 DNA reads as TGTGCCAGCACCCCTAGACAGGGACAGGACACTGAAGCTTTCTTT.

Note on this clone: The junction does not match germline at one end; this may be a read error. In the same sample, other DNA sequences code for this CDR3. The chain couples TRBV5-1 to TRBJ2-1, with 7 positions matching TRBD2. Germline values: CDR1 SGHRS, CDR2 YFSETQ. The CDR3 contains 15 residues. The CDR3: CASSVTSDPYNEQFF. CDR3 coding DNA: TGCGCCAGCAGCGTTACTAGCGATCCCTACAATGAGCAATTCTTC.

The V gene is TRBV27, the J gene TRBJ2-5, with 10 bases lining up with TRBD2. The trim removed 6 bases at V and 4 bases at J, leaving 5 bases unmatched. The CDR3 spans 14 residues. In germline, CDR1 is MNHEY, CDR2 SMNVEV (reference sequence). Here the CDR3 reads CASRTIAGGETQYF. The CDR3 bases are TGTGCCAGCAGAACTATAGCGGGGGGAGAGACCCAGTACTTC.

The rearrangement uses TRBV28 and TRBJ1-5, with 9 bases lining up with TRBD1. Germline-derived CDR1 and CDR2 are MDHEN and SYDVKM. Germline trimming cut 6 bases from V and 5 bases from J; bases unmatched to any gene: 5. This CDR3 is 14 amino acids long. The chain's CDR3 is CASRMGQGYQPQHF. Written as DNA, the CDR3 is TGTGCCAGCAGGATGGGACAGGGTTATCAGCCCCAGCATTTT.

The rearrangement links TRBV2 to TRBJ1-5; D unclear. V was trimmed by 6 bases and J by 0 bases, leaving 9 bases between them. The CDR3 length is 14 residues. Germline loops: CDR1 SNHLY, CDR2 FYNNEI. The CDR3 region has the DNA TGTGCCAGCAGGGCTTTTTATAGCAATCAGCCCCAGCATTTT. Translating it yields CASRAFYSNQPQHF.

This clone was found once. This rearrangement joins TRBV5-1 to TRBJ2-1, with 13 bases fitting TRBD2. V shed 4 bases and J 6 bases; nucleotides not matched to a gene: 4. The CDR3 sequence is 15 residues long. In germline, CDR1 is SGHRS, CDR2 YFSETQ. CDR3 in DNA: TGCGCCAGCAGCGTGGGACTAGCGGGATTCAATGAGCAGTTCTTC. As protein: CASSVGLAGFNEQFF.

With regard to this clone: An end of the junction does not agree with germline; a read error may underlie this. The sample holds other DNA sequences that translate to the same CDR3. The chain uses TRBV27 and TRBJ2-7; 11 bases line up with TRBD1. Looked up from germline, CDR1 is MNHEY and CDR2 is SMNVEV (reference sequence). The CDR3 consists of 13 residues. CDR3 amino acids: CASKGTGGNEQYF. The CDR3 DNA reads TGTGCCAGCAAAGGGACAGGGGGGAACGAACAGTACTTC.

Comments on this clone: An end of the junction does not agree with germline; a read error may underlie this. V is TRBV7-9 and J is TRBJ1-5; D is unclear. Germline CDR1 reads SEHNR; CDR2 reads FQNEAQ (reference sequence). The CDR3 runs 12 residues. The CDR3 reads CSSSLIDQPQHF. Here the CDR3 DNA reads TGTTCCAGCAGCTTAATAGATCAGCCCCAGCATTTT.

V usage is TRBV9 and J usage is TRBJ2-5; 11 bases line up with TRBD1. This CDR3 has 14 residues. The trim removed 3 bases at V and 10 bases at J, leaving 8 bases unmatched. Germline lookup yields CDR1 SGDLS and CDR2 YYNGEE. CDR3 sequence reads: CASSGPGQGGVQYF. The DNA of the CDR3 is TGTGCCAGCAGCGGGCCGGGACAGGGGGGGGTCCAGTACTTC.

The chain employs TRBV5-1 and TRBJ2-5, with D perhaps matching TRBD2 (5 bases). The CDR3 contains 14 residues. Between the trimmed V and J ends, which lost 4 bases and 1 base, there was a span of 11 bases. Germline values: CDR1 SGHRS, CDR2 YFSETQ. For the CDR3, the DNA is TGCGCCAGCAGCCTCGCGAGGGCCCAAGAGACCCAGTACTTC. It codes for CASSLARAQETQYF.

This clone has a single count. The chain links TRBV1 to TRBJ1-5; TRBD1, as called in the table, went unchecked against the DNA. TRBV1 is marked as a pseudogene. This CDR3 spans 16 amino acids. This CDR3 is CTSSQGGSPCNQPQHF. The CDR3 bases are TGCACCAGCAGCCAAGGGGGCAGCCCATGCAATCAGCCCCAGCATTTT.

The rearrangement links TRBV2 to TRBJ1-6, with no clear D. Trimming cost V 4 bases and J 9 bases, with 7 bases left between them. The V gene's germline CDR1 is SNHLY and CDR2 FYNNEI. The CDR3 spans 12 residues. The CDR3 sequence: CASSGRGSPLHF. CDR3 DNA sequence: TGTGCCAGCAGTGGGCGGGGTTCACCCCTCCACTTT.

The chain couples TRBV27 to TRBJ2-2; D might be TRBD2 (7 bases). V was clipped by 7 bases and J by 4 bases, with 19 bases between them. The length of the CDR3 is 16 residues. From germline, CDR1 is MNHEY and CDR2 SMNVEV (reference sequence). The chain's CDR3 is CASTAWGGAGTGELFF. As DNA, the CDR3 is TGTGCCAGCACTGCCTGGGGGGGGGCGGGCACCGGGGAGCTGTTTTTT.

The chain carries TRBV30 and TRBJ2-7, with D maybe TRBD1 (5 bases). CDR1 and CDR2 from the germline V gene are GTSNPN and SVGIG (reference sequence). The CDR3 spans 13 residues. V dropped 0 bases and J dropped 0 bases, with 6 bases sitting between them. The chain's CDR3 is CAWSVDTSYEQYF. CDR3 sequence (DNA): TGTGCCTGGAGTGTGGACACCTCCTACGAGCAGTACTTC.

This clone was recorded a few times. The V gene is TRBV5-6, the J gene TRBJ1-4; no reliable D call. Germline CDR1 is SGHDT and CDR2 is YYEEEE. The CDR3 covers 18 residues. Trimming shortened V by 6 bases and J by 7 bases, and 28 bases separated the two germline ends. The CDR3 loop reads CASTLGAYGSLWGEKLFF. In nucleotides, the CDR3 is TGTGCCAGCACCCTGGGAGCCTACGGGAGCTTATGGGGTGAAAAACTGTTTTTT.

There are a few counts of this clone. This rearrangement joins TRBV27 to TRBJ1-5; 9 bases fit TRBD1. The V and J ends lost 5 bases and 9 bases, in that order; junction bases with no gene match: 8. Germline loops: CDR1 MNHEY, CDR2 SMNVEV (reference sequence). The CDR3 has 14 residues. The CDR3 DNA reads as TGTGCCAGCAGTCGGACAGGGGAATATTCGCCCCAGCATTTT. Protein sequence: CASSRTGEYSPQHF.

This chain links TRBV29-1 with TRBJ2-7; a weak D match, TRBD1 (6 bases). Germline assignment: CDR1 SQVTM and CDR2 ANQGSEA. The CDR3 loop spans 14 amino acids. Trimming removed 2 bases at V and 5 bases at J, with 16 bases between. The CDR3 protein is CSVERRDKLHEQYF. CDR3 sequence (DNA): TGCAGCGTTGAACGCCGGGACAAGCTTCACGAGCAGTACTTC.

The rearrangement joins TRBV28 to TRBJ1-1; possible D gene TRBD1, 6 bases. With 4 bases removed from V and 11 bases from J, the gap between germline ends came to 14 bases. Germline V lookup: CDR1 MDHEN, CDR2 SYDVKM. The CDR3 has 12 residues. The CDR3 loop reads CASSSPGVGAFF. The CDR3 nucleotides are TGTGCCAGCAGTTCCCCAGGGGTTGGCGCTTTCTTT.

The chain employs TRBV5-1 and TRBJ2-2; 8 bases are a match to TRBD1. V dropped 4 bases and J dropped 4; count of bases not matched to a gene: 6. CDR3 length equals 15 residues. Germline V gene lookup returns CDR1 SGHRS and CDR2 YFSETQ. For the CDR3, the DNA is TGCGCCAGCAGCCCTGGACAGGGCGGCACCGGGGAGCTGTTTTTT. Its protein product is CASSPGQGGTGELFF.

This chain connects TRBV2 to TRBJ2-7, with 7 bases lining up with TRBD1. CDR1 is SNHLY, CDR2 FYNNEI, per germline. The V segment lost 1 base and the J segment 13 bases; nucleotides outside the gene matches: 7. The CDR3 has 12 amino acids. DNA for the CDR3: TGTGCCAGCAGTGAAGTCGGGACAGCCTGTTACTTC. This sequence encodes CASSEVGTACYF.

This chain joins TRBV6-6 and TRBJ1-2; D not certain. The V end was cut by 6 bases, the J end by 0 bases, with 14 bases between. Germline CDR1 MNHNY, CDR2 SVGAGI (reference sequence). The CDR3 has 15 amino acids. CDR3 nucleotide sequence: TGTGCCAGCAGCCTACGAATTGAGACTAACTATGGCTACACCTTC. Protein product: CASSLRIETNYGYTF.